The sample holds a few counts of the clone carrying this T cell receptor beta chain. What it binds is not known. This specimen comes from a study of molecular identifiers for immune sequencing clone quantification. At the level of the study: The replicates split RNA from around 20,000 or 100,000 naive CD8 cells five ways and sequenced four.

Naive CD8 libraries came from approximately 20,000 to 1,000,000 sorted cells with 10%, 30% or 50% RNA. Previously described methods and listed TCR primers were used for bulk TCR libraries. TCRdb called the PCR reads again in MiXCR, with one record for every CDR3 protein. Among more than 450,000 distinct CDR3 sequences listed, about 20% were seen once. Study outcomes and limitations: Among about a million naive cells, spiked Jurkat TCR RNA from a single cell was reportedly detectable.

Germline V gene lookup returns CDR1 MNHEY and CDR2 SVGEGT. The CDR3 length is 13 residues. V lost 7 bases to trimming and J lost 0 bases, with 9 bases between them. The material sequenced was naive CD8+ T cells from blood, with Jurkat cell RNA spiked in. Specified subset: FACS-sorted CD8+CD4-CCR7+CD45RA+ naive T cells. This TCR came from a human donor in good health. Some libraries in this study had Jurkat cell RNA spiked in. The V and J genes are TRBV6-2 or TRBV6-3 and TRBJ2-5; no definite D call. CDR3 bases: TGTGCCAGCACTCGACCGTACCAAGAGACCCAGTACTTC. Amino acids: CASTRPYQETQYF.